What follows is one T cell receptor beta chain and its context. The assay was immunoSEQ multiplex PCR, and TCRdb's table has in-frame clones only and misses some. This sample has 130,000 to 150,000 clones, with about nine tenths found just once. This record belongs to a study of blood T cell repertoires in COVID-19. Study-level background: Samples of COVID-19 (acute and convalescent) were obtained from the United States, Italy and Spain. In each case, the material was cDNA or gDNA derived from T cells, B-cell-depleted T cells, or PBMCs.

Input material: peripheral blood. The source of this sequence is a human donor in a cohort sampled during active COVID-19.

The CDR3 DNA sequence: TGTGCCAGCACCCGAGGTCCGGGACAGTCCTACGAGCAGTACTTC. It codes for CASTRGPGQSYEQYF. The chain joins TRBV2 to TRBJ2-7; 7 bases map to TRBD1. The CDR3 runs 15 residues. With V trimmed by 7 bases and J by 1 base, 10 bases remained unmatched. Germline V CDR1 and CDR2: SNHLY, FYNNEI.